The entry that follows covers one TCR beta chain sequence. This record belongs to a study of cytomegalovirus exposure and HLA in healthy donors. In the PCR, 60 Vbeta and 13 Jbeta primers were used. The data were produced by immunoSEQ multiplex PCR, yet TCRdb's version contains in-frame clones alone and is incomplete. The sample includes tens of thousands of clones, 86% of them seen just once. This CDR3 is built from 13 residues. Germline lookup yields CDR1 ENHRY and CDR2 SYGVKD. The V and J ends lost 11 bases and 4 bases, in that order; junction bases with no gene match: 7. This receptor was identified in a woman aged 40 to 50 in good health and CMV-seropositive. Sample: PBMCs. This rearrangement joins TRBV10-3 to TRBJ1-2; 10 bases are shared with TRBD1. The CDR3 reads CAASTGGAYGYTF. The CDR3 coding sequence is TGTGCCGCGTCGACAGGGGGCGCCTATGGCTACACCTTC.